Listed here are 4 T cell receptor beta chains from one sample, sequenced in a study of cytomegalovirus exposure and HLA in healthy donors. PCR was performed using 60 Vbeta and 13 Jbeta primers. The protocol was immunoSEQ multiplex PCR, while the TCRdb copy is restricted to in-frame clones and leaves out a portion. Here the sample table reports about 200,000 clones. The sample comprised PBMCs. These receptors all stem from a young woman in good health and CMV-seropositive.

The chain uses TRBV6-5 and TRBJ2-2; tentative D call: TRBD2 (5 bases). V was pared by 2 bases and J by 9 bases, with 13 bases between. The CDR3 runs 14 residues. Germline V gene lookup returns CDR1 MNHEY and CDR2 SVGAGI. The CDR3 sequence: CASSYVEGPRELFF. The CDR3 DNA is TGTGCCAGCAGTTACGTCGAGGGCCCCAGGGAGCTGTTTTTT.

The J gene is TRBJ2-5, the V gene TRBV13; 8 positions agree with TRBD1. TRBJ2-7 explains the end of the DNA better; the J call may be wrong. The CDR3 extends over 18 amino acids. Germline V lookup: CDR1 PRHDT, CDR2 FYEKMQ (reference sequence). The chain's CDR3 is CASSLERRGQGSPYEQYF. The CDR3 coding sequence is TGTGCCAGCAGCTTAGAAAGGCGTGGACAGGGAAGCCCCTACGAGCAGTACTTC.

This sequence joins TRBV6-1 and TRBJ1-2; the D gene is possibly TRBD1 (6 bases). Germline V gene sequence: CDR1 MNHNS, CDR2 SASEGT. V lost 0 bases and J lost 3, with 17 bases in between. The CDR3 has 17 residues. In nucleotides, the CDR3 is TGTGCCAGCAGTGAAGCGGGGGGGACACCAGCCTACTATGGCTACACCTTC. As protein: CASSEAGGTPAYYGYTF.

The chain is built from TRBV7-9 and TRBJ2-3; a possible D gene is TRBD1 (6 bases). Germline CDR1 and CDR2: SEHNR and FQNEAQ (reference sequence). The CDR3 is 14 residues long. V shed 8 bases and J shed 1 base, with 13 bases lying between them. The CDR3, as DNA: TGTGCCAGCTGCCCGGGACAAGGCACAGATACGCAGTATTTT. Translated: CASCPGQGTDTQYF. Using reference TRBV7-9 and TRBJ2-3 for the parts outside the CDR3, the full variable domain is DTGVSQNPRHKITKRGQNVTFRCDPISEHNRLYWYRQTLGQGPEFLTYFQNEAQLEKSRLLSDRFSAERPKGSFSTLEIQRTEQGDSAMYLCASCPGQGTDTQYFGPGTRLTVL.